This entry features one T cell receptor (beta chain) sequence. Germline CDR1 reads SGHRS; CDR2 reads YFSETQ. The CDR3 is 18 amino acids. Trimming took 0 bases from V and 5 from J; bases not matched to a gene: 14. Assay used: immunoSEQ multiplex PCR; TCRdb lists only in-frame clones, some missing. Of roughly 60,000 clones in the sample, about 87% were seen once. The sample belongs to a study of T cell changes during pregnancy in multiple sclerosis. J is TRBJ1-1 and V is TRBV5-1; 9 bases line up with TRBD1. Sequencing was performed on CD4+ T cells from peripheral blood mononuclear cells, taken in the first trimester of pregnancy. This receptor was taken from a female donor with multiple sclerosis, enrolled in a pregnancy study. DNA of the CDR3: TGCGCCAGCAGCTTGGGGGGCTACAGGGGGCGAAGTGAAACTGAAGCTTTCTTT. Translation: CASSLGGYRGRSETEAFF.